These 30 T cell receptor beta chains came from one sample sequenced in a study of T-cell reconstitution after alpha-beta-depleted transplantation in children. Preparation of the TCRbeta library involved a method that used unique molecular identifiers. Each CDR3 protein is one row after TCRdb ran MiXCR on the PCR reads. Found here are about 830,000 distinct CDR3 sequences, approximately 15% of them singletons; the top ten hold around 4.5%. The material was PBMCs, mostly from graft donor cells, obtained 360 days after TCRalphabeta/CD19-depleted stem cell transplant. These receptors were collected from a male patient aged 10-17 years who had a stem cell transplant for acute lymphoblastic leukemia, so the T cells may come from the graft donor.

In this sample, this clonotype turned up many times. The gene calls are TRBV12-3 or TRBV12-4 and TRBJ1-5, with no clear D. This CDR3 spans 14 amino acids. V shed 5 bases and J shed 0 bases, with 8 bases lying between them. The CDR3 spells CASSSAISNQPQHF. The CDR3 bases are TGTGCCAGCAGTAGCGCAATTAGCAATCAGCCCCAGCATTTT.

This rearrangement joins TRBV7-2 to TRBJ2-1, with D possibly called TRBD1 or TRBD2 (5 bases each). The ends were cut back, 0 bases at V and 0 bases at J, with 12 bases in the middle. Germline V gives CDR1 SGHTA, CDR2 FQGNSA. The CDR3 length is 17 residues. This chain's CDR3 is CASSLAPGRSSYNEQFF. CDR3 nucleotides: TGTGCCAGCAGCTTAGCGCCGGGACGGAGCTCCTACAATGAGCAGTTCTTC.

This clonotype was detected only a few times. The J gene is TRBJ1-1, the V gene TRBV12-3 or TRBV12-4, with 8 positions matching TRBD1. Unmatched junction bases numbered 8, after V lost 3 bases and J lost 8 bases. This CDR3 is 14 amino acids long. The DNA of the CDR3 is TGTGCCAGCAGTTTGGACAGGGTTCGCCGGGAAGCTTTCTTT. The encoded protein is CASSLDRVRREAFF.

This sequence joins TRBV5-4 and TRBJ2-2; D gene uncertain. CDR1 is SGHNT, CDR2 YYREEE, per germline (reference sequence). The CDR3 consists of 16 residues. V was clipped by 0 bases and J by 1 base, with 10 bases between them. The CDR3 coding sequence is TGTGCCAGCAGCTTGGGTACAGCGTTGAACACCGGGGAGCTGTTTTTT. It yields the protein CASSLGTALNTGELFF.

A few counts support this clonotype. V and J are TRBV14 and TRBJ1-4; TRBD1 might be the D (5 bases). Looked up from germline, CDR1 is SGHDN and CDR2 is FVKESK. The CDR3 has 17 amino acids. Trimming removed 4 bases at V and 8 bases at J, with 23 bases between. CDR3 region: CASSRLTEGLPYEKLFF. Here the CDR3 DNA reads TGTGCCAGCAGCCGCCTTACGGAGGGGTTGCCCTACGAAAAACTGTTTTTT.

This clonotype was detected only a few times. The chain joins TRBV12-3 or TRBV12-4 to TRBJ2-3; D unresolved. The length of the CDR3 is 16 residues. The V gene lost 6 bases and the J gene lost 0 bases, with 16 bases spanning the gap. CDR3 amino acids: CASSRSPLGSTDTQYF. The CDR3 DNA is TGTGCCAGCAGCCGTAGCCCCCTTGGGAGCACAGATACGCAGTATTTT.

The genes are TRBV4-1 and TRBJ2-7; no firm D call. V dropped 0 bases and J dropped 2 bases, with 11 bases sitting between them. Per the germline V gene, CDR1 is MGHRA and CDR2 is YSYEKL. There are 15 residues in the CDR3. The CDR3 protein is CASSQEAVLTYEQYF. The CDR3 nucleotides read TGCGCCAGCAGCCAAGAGGCGGTACTGACCTACGAGCAGTACTTC.

The chain carries TRBV12-3 or TRBV12-4 and TRBJ1-2; D gene unclear. V lost 6 bases, J lost 0 bases, and 11 bases lay in between. This CDR3 is built from 14 residues. The CDR3 nucleotides are TGTGCCAGCAGGATCGACGGAACTAACTATGGCTACACCTTC. It encodes CASRIDGTNYGYTF.

J is TRBJ2-1 and V is TRBV5-1; 15 bases line up with TRBD2. CDR1 is SGHRS, CDR2 YFSETQ, per germline. The CDR3 length is 19 residues. Trimming took 0 bases from V and 8 from J; bases not matched to a gene: 12. As DNA, the CDR3 is TGCGCCAGCAGCTTGGTGGTCGGTGGACTAGCGGGAGGGGTCGATGAGCAGTTCTTC. Protein: CASSLVVGGLAGGVDEQFF.

CDR3 DNA sequence: TGTGCCAGCTGGCCTATCGCAGGGCCCGATGACGAGCAGTACTTC. Translation: CASWPIAGPDDEQYF. This chain uses TRBV27 with TRBJ2-7, with D maybe TRBD1 (5 bases). This CDR3 is 15 amino acids long. CDR1 is MNHEY, CDR2 SMNVEV, per germline (reference sequence). Trimming cost V 8 bases and J 5 bases, with 22 bases left between them.

The chain links TRBV6-1 to TRBJ2-1; TRBD2 agrees at 8 bases. The CDR3 totals 16 residues. Germline CDR1 reads MNHNS; CDR2 reads SASEGT. V lost 6 bases, J lost 0 bases, and 7 bases stayed unmatched. In nucleotides, the CDR3 is TGTGCCAGCAGACGCCTTAGCGGGATCTCCTACAATGAGCAGTTCTTC. The encoded protein is CASRRLSGISYNEQFF.

This clonotype was seen ten or more times. The V call is TRBV5-1, the J call TRBJ2-5; tentative D call: TRBD1 (5 bases). From germline, CDR1 is SGHRS and CDR2 YFSETQ. The CDR3 has 13 amino acids. V lost 2 bases, J lost 1 base, and 6 bases lay in between. CDR3 loop: CASSFQGQETQYF. In nucleotides, the CDR3 is TGCGCCAGCAGCTTTCAGGGCCAAGAGACCCAGTACTTC.

This clonotype was seen repeatedly, ten times or more. The rearrangement uses TRBV6-5 and TRBJ2-5; D is unresolved. There are 13 residues in the CDR3. V was clipped by 4 bases and J by 5 bases, with 11 bases between them. Germline CDR1 and CDR2: MNHEY and SVGAGI. CDR3 amino acids: CASSFLNGETQYF. CDR3 coding DNA: TGTGCCAGCAGTTTTCTCAACGGCGAGACCCAGTACTTC.

V usage is TRBV7-8 and J usage is TRBJ1-5; 8 nucleotides match TRBD1. V dropped 2 bases and J dropped 8; count of bases not matched to a gene: 14. The CDR3 length is 17 residues. Germline loops: CDR1 SGHVS, CDR2 FQNEAQ. The CDR3: CASSLRGRTGKGKPQHF. CDR3 sequence (DNA): TGTGCCAGCAGCTTACGCGGGAGGACAGGGAAGGGTAAGCCCCAGCATTTT.

The V gene is TRBV10-3, the J gene TRBJ2-7; no reliable D call. Germline V gene lookup returns CDR1 ENHRY and CDR2 SYGVKD. The CDR3 covers 13 residues. Deletions cut 0 bases from V and 11 bases from J, with 14 bases between. This chain's CDR3 is CAISESRALTEYF. The CDR3 coding sequence is TGTGCCATCAGTGAGTCAAGGGCGTTGACGGAGTACTTC.

This clonotype occurred a few times. This sequence joins TRBV11-2 and TRBJ2-1, with 8 bases matching TRBD1. V lost 5 bases to trimming and J lost 10 bases; unmatched junction nucleotides: 7. The CDR3 extends over 13 amino acids. Germline V CDR1 and CDR2: SGHAT, FQNNGV. The chain's CDR3 is CASSPLDRGEQFF. In nucleotides, the CDR3 is TGTGCCAGCAGCCCGTTAGACAGGGGAGAGCAGTTCTTC. Using reference TRBV11-2 and TRBJ2-1 for the parts outside the CDR3, the full variable domain is EAGVAQSPRYKIIEKRQSVAFWCNPISGHATLYWYQQILGQGPKLLIQFQNNGVVDDSQLPKDRFSAERLKGVDSTLKIQPAKLEDSAVYLCASSPLDRGEQFFGPGTRLTVL.

There are a few counts of this clonotype. The V call is TRBV7-3, the J call TRBJ2-7, with 8 bases that match TRBD2. V lost 2 bases and J lost 5; bases outside the gene matches: 8. The germline CDR1 and CDR2 sequences are SGHTA and FQGTGA. This CDR3 is built from 15 residues. For the CDR3, the DNA is TGTGCCAGCAGCTTAGTGGGTAGCGGGACCGACGAGCAGTACTTC. It translates to CASSLVGSGTDEQYF.

This clonotype has a handful of counts. The V and J genes are TRBV6-4 and TRBJ1-1, with D perhaps TRBD1 (5 bases). Germline V gene lookup returns CDR1 MRHNA and CDR2 SNTAGT. The CDR3 extends over 13 amino acids. V lost 3 bases and J lost 1, with 6 bases in between. The CDR3 protein is CASSETGNTEAFF. In DNA, the CDR3 is TGTGCCAGCAGTGAAACAGGGAACACTGAAGCTTTCTTT.

V gene TRBV6-2 or TRBV6-3 combines with J gene TRBJ1-5; D is ambiguous. CDR3 length equals 13 residues. Deletions cut 4 bases from V and 9 bases from J, with 13 bases between. CDR1 is MNHEY, CDR2 SVGEGT, per germline. The chain's CDR3 is CASSSGLQRPQHF. The CDR3 nucleotides read TGTGCCAGCAGTTCTGGACTCCAGCGGCCCCAGCATTTT.

This clonotype was seen only a few times. J is TRBJ1-1 and V is TRBV6-6; unclear D gene. Trimming pared 4 bases from V and 4 bases from J, leaving 10 bases between. This CDR3 has 13 amino acids. From germline, CDR1 is MNHNY and CDR2 SVGAGI (reference sequence). The CDR3 loop is CASSWTAPTEAFF. CDR3 nucleotides: TGTGCCAGCAGTTGGACGGCGCCCACTGAAGCTTTCTTT.

The chain employs TRBV20-1 and TRBJ1-2, with D possibly matching TRBD1 (5 bases). The V end lost 5 bases, the J end lost 5 bases, and 12 bases lay between the germline ends. From germline, CDR1 is DFQATT and CDR2 SNEGSKA (reference sequence). The CDR3 is made up of 12 amino acids. The CDR3 spells CSAPPPGYGYTF. The CDR3 DNA sequence: TGCAGTGCTCCCCCTCCAGGGTATGGCTACACCTTC.

The chain links TRBV19 to TRBJ2-1; 7 nucleotides line up with TRBD2. This CDR3 spans 15 amino acids. V was clipped by 1 base and J by 5 bases; unmatched bases: 5. CDR1 is LNHDA and CDR2 is SQIVND in the germline V gene (reference sequence). CDR3: CASSIGRGLHNEQFF. Here the CDR3 DNA reads TGTGCCAGTAGTATAGGTAGGGGACTACACAATGAGCAGTTCTTC.

This rearrangement joins TRBV2 to TRBJ2-7; the D gene could be TRBD1 or TRBD2 (5 bases each). The CDR3 is made up of 17 amino acids. V was cut by 0 bases and J by 3 bases, with 18 bases left in between. The V gene's germline CDR1 is SNHLY and CDR2 FYNNEI. The CDR3 DNA sequence: TGTGCCAGCAGTGAAGCGGGACGAATCTACGGTCGCTACGAGCAGTACTTC. Its protein product is CASSEAGRIYGRYEQYF.

A few counts support this clonotype. V and J are TRBV5-4 and TRBJ2-1; 11 bases align to TRBD2. The CDR3 totals 19 residues. The V gene's germline CDR1 is SGHNT and CDR2 YYREEE (reference sequence). J lost 4 bases, V lost 0 bases, and 12 bases had no gene match. CDR3 sequence: CASSLGPVGSGREYNEQFF. CDR3 coding DNA: TGTGCCAGCAGCTTGGGCCCCGTGGGTAGCGGGAGGGAATACAATGAGCAGTTCTTC.

The sample holds many counts of this clonotype. The chain uses TRBV29-1 and TRBJ2-2, with no clear D. V lost 7 bases to trimming and J lost 0 bases, with 12 bases between them. Per germline, CDR1 SQVTM and CDR2 ANQGSEA. There are 14 residues in the CDR3. Written as DNA, the CDR3 is TGCAGCGCCCTAGGTTTCGCGAACACCGGGGAGCTGTTTTTT. This sequence encodes CSALGFANTGELFF.

CDR3: CATRAGGRPSTDTQYF. For the CDR3, the DNA is TGCGCCACCAGAGCGGGAGGGCGCCCTAGCACAGATACGCAGTATTTT. J is TRBJ2-3 and V is TRBV5-1, with 10 bases fitting TRBD2. Germline assignment: CDR1 SGHRS and CDR2 YFSETQ. With V trimmed by 9 bases and J by 0 bases, 10 bases remained unmatched. This CDR3 is 16 amino acids long.

This clonotype has more than one count but fewer than ten. The chain employs TRBV6-5 and TRBJ2-7, with 12 nucleotides matching TRBD2. The CDR3 covers 15 residues. In germline, CDR1 is MNHEY, CDR2 SVGAGI. V lost 4 bases, J lost 6 bases, and 7 bases stayed unmatched. The CDR3 sequence is CASSSSSGRALEQYF. As DNA, the CDR3 is TGTGCCAGCAGTTCCTCTAGCGGGAGGGCGCTCGAGCAGTACTTC.

The gene calls are TRBV5-1 and TRBJ2-5, with D uncertain. CDR3 size: 15 residues. V shed 0 bases and J shed 2 bases, with 11 bases lying between them. Per the germline V gene, CDR1 is SGHRS and CDR2 is YFSETQ. CDR3 bases: TGCGCCAGCAGCTTGGTGGAGAGCTTACAAGAGACCCAGTACTTC. Protein: CASSLVESLQETQYF.

This clonotype was detected many times. The chain is built from TRBV5-1 and TRBJ2-1; D unresolved. Looked up from germline, CDR1 is SGHRS and CDR2 is YFSETQ. The CDR3 runs 12 residues. V gave up 1 base and J gave up 5 bases, with 4 bases separating them. The CDR3 DNA reads as TGCGCCAGCAGCTTGCACAACAATGAGCAGTTCTTC. Its translation is CASSLHNNEQFF. The full variable domain, with the rest looked up from reference TRBV5-1 and TRBJ2-1, is KAGVTQTPRYLIKTRGQQVTLSCSPISGHRSVSWYQQTPGQGLQFLFEYFSETQRNKGNFPGRFSGRQFSNSRSEMNVSTLELGDSALYLCASSLHNNEQFFGPGTRLTVL.

V and J are TRBV7-9 and TRBJ2-7, with 10 bases aligning to TRBD2. The length of the CDR3 is 15 residues. Trimming at V came to 7 bases and at J to 5 bases, leaving 11 bases not matched to a gene. CDR1 is SEHNR and CDR2 is FQNEAQ in the germline V gene (reference sequence). Here the CDR3 DNA reads TGTGCCAGCACCCTGGGGGCTAGCGGGAGTGACGAGCAGTACTTC. Translating it yields CASTLGASGSDEQYF.